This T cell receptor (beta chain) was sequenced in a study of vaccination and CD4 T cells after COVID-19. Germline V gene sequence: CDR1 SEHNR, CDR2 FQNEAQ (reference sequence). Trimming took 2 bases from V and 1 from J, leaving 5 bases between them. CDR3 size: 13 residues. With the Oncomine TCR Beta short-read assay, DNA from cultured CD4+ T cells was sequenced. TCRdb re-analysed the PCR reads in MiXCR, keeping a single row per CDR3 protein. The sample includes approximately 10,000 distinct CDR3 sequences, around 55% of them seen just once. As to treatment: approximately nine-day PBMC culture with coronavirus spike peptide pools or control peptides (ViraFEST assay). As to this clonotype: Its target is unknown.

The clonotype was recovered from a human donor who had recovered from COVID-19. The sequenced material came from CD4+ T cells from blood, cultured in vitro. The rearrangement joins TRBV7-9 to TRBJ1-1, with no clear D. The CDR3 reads CASSLIANTEAFF. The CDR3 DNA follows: TGTGCCAGCAGCTTAATCGCGAACACTGAAGCTTTCTTT.